This TCR beta chain is drawn from a study of blood T cells in healthy people across ages. This clonotype was picked up a small number of times. The antigen is not known. CDR3 length: 14 amino acids. V shed 0 bases and J shed 6 bases, with 12 bases lying between them. CDR1 is MGHRA and CDR2 is YSYEKL in the germline V gene. Sample-barcoded 5' priming and a J-beta primer mix drove a second PCR of about 7 to 11 cycles. Researchers report that each sample yielded at least 3 million CDR3-containing paired-end reads. A single record per CDR3 protein comes from TCRdb applying MiXCR to the 5' RACE reads. The table records over 600,000 distinct CDR3 sequences, under 25% of them present only once. Study results and caveats: Estimates of diversity drawn from one million T cells were considered underestimates.

Sequences were obtained from blood. The V and J genes are TRBV4-1 and TRBJ2-7; the D gene is possibly TRBD2 (6 bases). The receptor's source is a man aged 65 to 85 in good health. CDR3: CASSQDAGRTEQYF. As DNA, the CDR3 is TGCGCCAGCAGCCAAGACGCGGGACGGACCGAGCAGTACTTC.